Here is one T cell receptor beta chain with its context. The data stem from a study of type 1 regulatory T cells. TCRdb used MiXCR to reprocess the reads, holding one entry per CDR3 protein. The profile covers approximately 90,000 distinct CDR3 sequences, with roughly 28% appearing a single time and 2.2% taken by the ten largest. The sample comprised CD4+ T cells, either the whole sample or a sorted fraction (not recorded which). The TCR sequence derives from a human donor in good health.

CDR3 in amino acids: CASSLRQPTDTQYF. CDR3 nucleotides: TGTGCCAGTAGTCTTCGACAGCCCACAGATACGCAGTATTTT. The chain recombines TRBV19 with TRBJ2-3, with D possibly TRBD1 on 5 matching bases. The length of the CDR3 is 14 residues. CDR1 and CDR2 (germline): LNHDA, SQIVND (reference sequence). Trimming removed 5 bases from V and 2 bases from J, with 11 bases in between. Using reference TRBV19 and TRBJ2-3 for the parts outside the CDR3, the full variable domain is DGGITQSPKYLFRKEGQNVTLSCEQNLNHDAMYWYRQDPGQGLRLIYYSQIVNDFQKGDIAEGYSVSREKKESFPLTVTSAQKNPTAFYLCASSLRQPTDTQYFGPGTRLTVL.